This TCR beta chain was obtained from a study of cytomegalovirus exposure and HLA in healthy donors (dated by TCRdb to the late 2010s). With respect to the entire study: An earlier analysis of approximately 600 of the donors reported approximately 300 Gb of sequence data and roughly 110 million unique TCR beta sequences from 190 million or so T cells. Typing coverage varied by locus: about 629-640 donors for A, B, C, DRB1 and DQB1; approximately 520 for DQA1; nearly 610 for DPA1; more than 450 for DPB1. A later genetic analysis used genome-wide SNP genotypes for 398 of the 666 donors, treating that subset as a discovery cohort. Every discovery cohort repertoire had been produced on one sequencing platform. An earlier analysis of 587 of the donors applied high-throughput TCR beta sequencing to assess whether each TCR beta V gene segment acted as functional or pseudogenic. Besides the first cohort of roughly 700 subjects, a separate validation cohort made up of roughly 120 different subjects was used. Class I and class II HLA loci were covered by the typing at four-digit resolution. The study used immunosequencing to profile the T cell repertoires of 670 or so subjects and linked those repertoires to cytomegalovirus serostatus. Of the 300 to 500 genotyped donors, 65% to 90% were placed in the genetic ancestry cluster associated with self-reported Caucasian donors. Among around 400 genotyped donors of the cohort, an average of roughly 230,000 unique TCR beta nucleotide sequences was sequenced per donor, of which about 18% were non-productive. In a later analysis, previously published TCR beta repertoires from some 640 donors were re-analyzed and high-resolution HLA genotyping was added so that TCR occurrence patterns could be studied. Rather than using new phenotypic data, the later analysis identified candidate immune exposures from TCR beta sequences and from how often those sequences occurred across donors. Roughly 5 DR-DQ haplotypes were treated as single units for association and clustering because of strong linkage in the cohort. The study aimed to test whether cataloging public T cell receptors could reveal signatures of past pathogen exposure. Approximately 310 gigabases of sequencing data and approximately 93 million unique TCR sequences were included in an early release covering around 600 HLA-typed donors. Alongside the repertoire data, information on donor age, sex, ethnicity and CMV serostatus was compiled. The study combined high-throughput TCR immunosequencing, statistical association of individual TCRs with disease status, and machine learning to predict cytomegalovirus infection status.

From V the trimming removes 3 bases and from J it removes 5 bases, while the gene matches leave 8 bases of the junction unaccounted for. In the germline V gene, CDR1 corresponds to MDHEN and CDR2 to SYDVKM. The CDR3 runs 15 amino acids, cysteine and phenylalanine included. The entry retains the CDR3 DNA only, 45 bases that are in frame from base 1. Study-wide conclusions, independent of this receptor: The study listed 164 TCR beta chains as associated with cytomegalovirus. Three of the identified cytomegalovirus-associated TCR beta chains were confirmed in vitro to be specific for cytomegalovirus antigens. Some IMGT-functional V segments, including TRBV6-2 and TRBV6-3, could not be distinguished by the 87-base-pair reads and were therefore excluded. Presence/absence analyses assumed roughly uniform sequencing depth across donors, an assumption that may not hold. According to a later analysis, most CMV-associated TCR beta chains appeared to be HLA-restricted, and the HLA associations seemed to be driven largely by CMV exposure. A further reported finding was that TCR beta sequences accurately predicted the HLA-A and HLA-B alleles for most subjects in the first cohort. The authors suggested that the approach could potentially be generalized to other disease states and immunological phenotypes. A later genetic analysis associated a missense DCLRE1C variant with V-gene and J-gene trimming of TCR beta chains, and an independent cohort replicated the association. Compared with the roughly 600-donor mean, donors in an Asian-associated ancestry cluster had fewer N-insertions in productive TCRs, according to a later genetic analysis. Because counts were too low, roughly 18 rarely observed V segments, including chromosome 9 orphons, were left out of the earlier analysis of 587 of the donors. In a later analysis, HLA-associated TCR beta chains were found to be more clonally expanded and to have lower generation probabilities than equally common non-associated chains. Most TCR sequences were seen in very few donors, while some public TCRs were found in many individuals. Because some donors lacked HLA typing at each locus, the association tests relied only on the typed subset. A group of highly shared sequence variants was considered likely to be a technical artifact of the sequencing pipeline. In a later analysis, the rate of TCR association differed among HLA loci, with DRB1 alleles having the most associated TCRs and HLA-C alleles having the fewest. Broadly in line with IMGT annotations, most TCR beta V segments showed up in productive rearrangements about 87% or about 30% of the time in an earlier analysis of a few hundred of the donors. When HLA alleles, especially DR and DQ, strongly co-occurred, TCR associations were difficult to assign to individual alleles. Only TCR beta chains were sequenced in this cohort, and the absence of alpha or paired-chain data limited detectable features. The classifier was reported to diagnose cytomegalovirus status with high specificity and sensitivity in both the original and validation cohorts. Immune exposure information for the cohort was limited to CMV serostatus. In a later analysis, several top co-occurrence clusters were reported to appear linked to parvovirus B19, influenza, CMV and Epstein-Barr virus. In a later analysis, 15,000 to 20,000 TCR beta sequences were associated with specific HLA alleles at a false discovery rate of 0.05. Correlated functional status among segregating V segments might be attributable to linkage disequilibrium, but an unknown experimental factor could not be ruled out.

Libraries were prepared through the immunoSEQ multiplex PCR assay. For the multiplex PCR, a mixture combining 60 forward primers for TCR Vbeta segments and 13 reverse primers for TCR Jbeta segments was used. The CDR3 region of rearranged TCR beta genes was amplified from genomic DNA with a multiplex PCR assay. The amplified TCR beta libraries were sequenced on the Illumina HiSeq System as 87-base-pair reads. The source study handled its data this way. Across the roughly 670 repertoires, a later analysis counted 80 million or so unique TCR beta chains, roughly 11 million of which were shared by at least two donors. To remove PCR and sequencing errors, raw reads were error-corrected and collapsed into unique sequences using a nearest-neighbor algorithm that merged closely related sequences. V, D and J gene segments were assigned by aligning CDR3 sequences to IMGT reference sequences. For a sequence to be retained, a match of at least six nucleotides to both a V gene segment and a J gene segment was required. Rearrangements were classified as productive when the CDR3 lacked stop codons and remained in frame with V and J, and all other rearrangements were classified as non-productive. Following IMGT convention, CDR3 was defined as the stretch from the second conserved V-encoded cysteine to the conserved J-encoded phenylalanine. The earlier analysis of about 610 of the donors excluded any sequence lacking an unambiguous match to a single V gene segment. In an earlier analysis of a few hundred of the donors, V segments were called functional above 56.7% productive rearrangements and were called segregating when the between-donor standard deviation exceeded 5%. To diagnose cytomegalovirus status from the catalog of TCR beta chain sequences, a statistical classification framework was built. In a later analysis, V and J genes were assigned by comparing TCR nucleotide sequences against IMGT/GENE-DB human TR gene sequences. Using the TCRdist pipeline, a later analysis assigned CDR3 sequences along with most-parsimonious VDJ recombination scenarios. In a later analysis, each TCR beta chain was defined by its CDR3 amino acid sequence together with its V-gene family, and reads lacking a unique V-gene family were excluded. In a later analysis, 450 to 600 highly shared, low-generation-probability nucleotide sequences were removed to address suspected cross-contamination and a sequencing artifact. In a later analysis, a clonal expansion index was calculated for each public chain from normalized within-repertoire ranks of inferred template counts. A later analysis computed generation probabilities with a VDJ recombination model fitted to out-of-frame rearrangements, and checked the results against IGoR. Hypergeometric tests were used in a later analysis to score TCR-TCR, TCR-HLA and TCR-CMV co-occurrence, with a repertoire-size bias correction applied to the TCR pairs. In a later analysis, false discovery rates were estimated by permuting HLA or CMV assignments 20 times. In a later analysis, co-occurring TCRs were grouped using DBSCAN, and TCRdist sequence similarity was added for clustering within HLA-allele-positive subsets. For co-occurrence clustering, repertoires with fewer than 30,000 or more than 120,000 public chains were excluded, along with roughly five repertoires with anomalous nucleotide sharing. TCRdb mirrors the immuneACCESS table, restricted to in-frame sequences. Some clones are absent from its copies; in checked studies, under half trace to an unresolved V gene, and the reason for the others is unknown. That table furnishes V, J and clone size, whereas the DNA furnished D and trimming. A total of about 190,000 clones appear in this sample, roughly 80% of them only once. Approximately 2.4% of the sample is held by the ten biggest clonotypes.

In total, 630 or so healthy bone marrow donors made up the cohort. All cohort members were sampled while nominally healthy, although unrecorded immune exposures were likely present. The donor tested CMV seronegative and was one of the 352 seronegative cohort members. Each donor provided a peripheral blood sample, and peripheral blood mononuclear cells were used for TCR beta sequencing. The Qiagen DNeasy Blood Extraction Kit was used to extract genomic DNA from the blood cell samples. Remarks on this clone: Its antigen is unknown. No base-level quality is on record; no much larger clone is a single base apart.

The receptor was derived from a male donor in good health and CMV-seronegative. The source material was PBMCs. The V gene is TRBV28 and the J gene is TRBJ1-1; 8 bases in the middle match TRBD1. The DNA is as follows: TGTGCCAGCAGTTTGGGACAGGAGTACAAAACTGAAGCTTTCTTT. It encodes CASSLGQEYKTEAFF.